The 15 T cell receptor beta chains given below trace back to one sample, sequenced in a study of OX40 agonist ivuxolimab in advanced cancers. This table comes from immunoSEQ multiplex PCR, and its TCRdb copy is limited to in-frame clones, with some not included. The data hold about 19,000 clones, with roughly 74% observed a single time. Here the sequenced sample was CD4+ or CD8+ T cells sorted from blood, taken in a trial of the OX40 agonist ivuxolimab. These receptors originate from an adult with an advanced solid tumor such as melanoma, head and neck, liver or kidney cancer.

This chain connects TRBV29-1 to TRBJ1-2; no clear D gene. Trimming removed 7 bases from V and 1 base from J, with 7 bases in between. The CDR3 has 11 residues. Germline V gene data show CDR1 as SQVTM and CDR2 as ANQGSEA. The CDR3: CSAPSNYGYTF. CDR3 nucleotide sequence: TGCAGCGCCCCAAGTAACTATGGCTACACCTTC. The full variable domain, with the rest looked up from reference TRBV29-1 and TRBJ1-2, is SAVISQKPSRDICQRGTSLTIQCQVDSQVTMMFWYRQQPGQSLTLIATANQGSEATYESGFVIDKFPISRPNLTFSTLTVSNMSPEDSSIYLCSAPSNYGYTFGSGTRLTVV.

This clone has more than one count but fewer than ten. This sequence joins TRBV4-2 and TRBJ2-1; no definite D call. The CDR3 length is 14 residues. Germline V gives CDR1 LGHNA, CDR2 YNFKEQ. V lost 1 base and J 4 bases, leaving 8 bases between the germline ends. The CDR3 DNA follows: TGTGCCAGCAGCCAAGGGCTAGAATACAATGAGCAGTTCTTC. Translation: CASSQGLEYNEQFF.

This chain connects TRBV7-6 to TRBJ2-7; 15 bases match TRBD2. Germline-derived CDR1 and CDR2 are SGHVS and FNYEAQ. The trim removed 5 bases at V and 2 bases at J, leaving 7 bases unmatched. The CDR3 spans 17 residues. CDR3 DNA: TGTGCCAGCAGCCCCACAGGACTAGCGGGGGGGACCTACGAGCAGTACTTC. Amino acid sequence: CASSPTGLAGGTYEQYF.

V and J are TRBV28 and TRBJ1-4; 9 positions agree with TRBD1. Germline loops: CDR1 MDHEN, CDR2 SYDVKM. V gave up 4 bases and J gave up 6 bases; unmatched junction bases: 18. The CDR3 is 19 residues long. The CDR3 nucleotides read TGTGCCAGCAGTTCCACCCGGGGGGACAGGGCGGCCCTTGATGAAAAACTGTTTTTT. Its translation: CASSSTRGDRAALDEKLFF.

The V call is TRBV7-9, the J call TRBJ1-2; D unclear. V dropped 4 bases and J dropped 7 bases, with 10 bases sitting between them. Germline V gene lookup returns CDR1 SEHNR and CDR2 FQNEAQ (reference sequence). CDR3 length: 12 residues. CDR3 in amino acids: CASSSVDSGYTF. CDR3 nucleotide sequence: TGTGCCAGCAGCTCCGTAGATTCTGGCTACACCTTC.

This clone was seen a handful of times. Written as DNA, the CDR3 is TGTGCCAGCAGTTACTCGTTAAACGAGTACAATGAGCAGTTCTTC. Its protein product is CASSYSLNEYNEQFF. The J gene is TRBJ2-1, the V gene TRBV6-5; unclear D gene. The CDR3 spans 15 residues. Germline lookup yields CDR1 MNHEY and CDR2 SVGAGI. Trimming took 0 bases from V and 4 from J, leaving 10 bases between them.

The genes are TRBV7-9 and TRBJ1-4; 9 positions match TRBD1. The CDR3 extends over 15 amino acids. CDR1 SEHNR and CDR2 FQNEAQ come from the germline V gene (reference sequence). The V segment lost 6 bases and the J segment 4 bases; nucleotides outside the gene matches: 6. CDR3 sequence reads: CASRSTGGFNEKLFF. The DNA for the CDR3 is TGTGCCAGCAGATCGACAGGGGGTTTTAATGAAAAACTGTTTTTT. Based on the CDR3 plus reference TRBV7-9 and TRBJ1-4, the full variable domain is DTGVSQNPRHKITKRGQNVTFRCDPISEHNRLYWYRQTLGQGPEFLTYFQNEAQLEKSRLLSDRFSAERPKGSFSTLEIQRTEQGDSAMYLCASRSTGGFNEKLFFGSGTQLSVL.

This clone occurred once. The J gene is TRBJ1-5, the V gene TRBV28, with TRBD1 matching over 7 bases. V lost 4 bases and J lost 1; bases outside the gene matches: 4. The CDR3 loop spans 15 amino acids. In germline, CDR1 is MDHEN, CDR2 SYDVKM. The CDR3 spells CASSSTGRSNQPQHF. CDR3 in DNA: TGTGCCAGCAGTTCGACAGGGAGGAGCAATCAGCCCCAGCATTTT.

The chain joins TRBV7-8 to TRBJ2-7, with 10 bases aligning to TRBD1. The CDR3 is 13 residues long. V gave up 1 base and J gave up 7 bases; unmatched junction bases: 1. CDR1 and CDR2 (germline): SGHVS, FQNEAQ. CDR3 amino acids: CASSLGDRGEQYF. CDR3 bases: TGTGCCAGCAGCTTAGGGGACAGGGGAGAGCAGTACTTC.

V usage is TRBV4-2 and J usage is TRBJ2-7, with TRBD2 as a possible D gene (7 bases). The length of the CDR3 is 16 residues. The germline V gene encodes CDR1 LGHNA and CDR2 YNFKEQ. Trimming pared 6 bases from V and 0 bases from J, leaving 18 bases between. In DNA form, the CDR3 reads TGTGCCAGCAGTCGGGGGGCGGGAACTGACTCCTACGAGCAGTACTTC. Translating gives CASSRGAGTDSYEQYF.

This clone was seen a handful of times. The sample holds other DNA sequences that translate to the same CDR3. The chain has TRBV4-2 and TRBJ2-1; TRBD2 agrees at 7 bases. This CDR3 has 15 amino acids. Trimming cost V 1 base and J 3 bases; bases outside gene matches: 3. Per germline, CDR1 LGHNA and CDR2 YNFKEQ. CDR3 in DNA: TGTGCCAGCAGCCAAGGGCTAGCGGTCTACAATGAGCAGTTCTTC. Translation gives CASSQGLAVYNEQFF.

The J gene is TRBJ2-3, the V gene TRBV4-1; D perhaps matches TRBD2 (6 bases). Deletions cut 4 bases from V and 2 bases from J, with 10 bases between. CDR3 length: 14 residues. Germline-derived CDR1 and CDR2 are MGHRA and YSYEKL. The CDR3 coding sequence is TGCGCCAGCAGCCCCAGGGAGGCCACAGATACGCAGTATTTT. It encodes CASSPREATDTQYF.

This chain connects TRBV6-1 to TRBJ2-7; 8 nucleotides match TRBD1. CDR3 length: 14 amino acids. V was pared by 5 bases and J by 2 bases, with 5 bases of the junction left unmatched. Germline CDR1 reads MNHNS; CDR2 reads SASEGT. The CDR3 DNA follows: TGTGCCAGCAGTCTGTGGACAGGGACCTACGAGCAGTACTTC. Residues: CASSLWTGTYEQYF.

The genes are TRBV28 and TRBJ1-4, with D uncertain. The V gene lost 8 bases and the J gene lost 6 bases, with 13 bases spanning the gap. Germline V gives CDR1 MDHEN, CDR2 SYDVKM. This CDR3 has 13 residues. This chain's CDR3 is CASRGGLDEKLFF. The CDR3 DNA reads TGTGCCAGCCGAGGTGGGCTTGATGAAAAACTGTTTTTT.

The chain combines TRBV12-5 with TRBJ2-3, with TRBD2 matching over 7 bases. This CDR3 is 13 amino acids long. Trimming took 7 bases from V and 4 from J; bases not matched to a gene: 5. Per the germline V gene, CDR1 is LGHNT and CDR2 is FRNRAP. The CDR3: CASVLAYSDTQYF. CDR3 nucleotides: TGTGCTAGTGTACTAGCGTACTCAGATACGCAGTATTTT.